A single sample gave rise to the 31 T cell receptor beta chains below, sequenced in a study of T cells in Graves' hyperthyroidism and ophthalmopathy. The CDR3 regions of TCR beta were amplified from RNA transcripts. The HTBI primer set served for first-round RT-PCR of the TCR CDR3. Each CDR3 protein gets one entry after TCRdb re-called the multiplex PCR reads with MiXCR. The sample has more than 250,000 distinct CDR3 sequences, 13% to 15% seen once; the top ten hold about 30%. Sequencing input: blood. Receptors were obtained from a woman in her forties or fifties with Graves' hyperthyroidism that later progressed to Graves' ophthalmopathy.

This clonotype was detected only once. A much larger clone lies a single base off, so this may be a read error. The genes are TRBV7-3 and TRBJ2-1; 9 nucleotides agree with TRBD2. From germline, CDR1 is SGHTA and CDR2 FQGTGA. The CDR3 length is 14 residues. The CDR3 region has the DNA TGTACCAGCAGCCCGGGGACTAGCTTCAATGAGCAGTTCTTC. It is translated as CTSSPGTSFNEQFF.

This clonotype was detected only a few times. The chain employs TRBV6-1 and TRBJ2-7; TRBD1 matches 8 bases. The CDR3 extends over 15 amino acids. V was clipped by 6 bases and J by 1 base; unmatched bases: 8. From germline, CDR1 is MNHNS and CDR2 SASEGT. The CDR3 sequence is CASSKSTGGSYEQYF. The DNA for the CDR3 is TGTGCCAGCAGCAAATCTACAGGGGGGTCCTACGAGCAGTACTTC.

This clonotype was seen ten or more times. The chain recombines TRBV20-1 with TRBJ2-1; D is unresolved. Germline loops: CDR1 DFQATT, CDR2 SNEGSKA (reference sequence). CDR3 length: 11 amino acids. Trimming cost V 3 bases and J 6 bases, with 6 bases left between them. The CDR3 DNA reads TGCAGTGCTAGCCGTCCCAATGAGCAGTTCTTC. Protein sequence: CSASRPNEQFF.

This clonotype occurred many times. J is TRBJ2-1 and V is TRBV11-2, with 10 positions matching TRBD2. Trimming removed 4 bases from V and 10 bases from J; junction bases left unmatched: 13. In germline, CDR1 is SGHAT, CDR2 FQNNGV. The CDR3 consists of 16 residues. The CDR3 is CASSSPTSGKILEQFF. CDR3 DNA: TGTGCCAGCAGCTCCCCAACTAGCGGGAAAATATTGGAGCAGTTCTTC.

This clonotype was counted ten times or more. The V call is TRBV5-1, the J call TRBJ2-7; TRBD1 agrees at 8 bases. J gave up 2 bases and V 1 base, and 5 bases lay outside the gene matches. The V gene's germline CDR1 is SGHRS and CDR2 YFSETQ. CDR3 length: 15 residues. CDR3 region: CASSLFRGPTYEQYF. In nucleotides, the CDR3 is TGCGCCAGCAGCTTGTTCAGGGGGCCAACCTACGAGCAGTACTTC.

This clonotype has ten or more counts. This rearrangement joins TRBV27 to TRBJ2-5; 10 bases are a match to TRBD1. J gave up 9 bases and V 4 bases, and 8 bases lay outside the gene matches. The CDR3 is 14 amino acids. CDR1 and CDR2 (germline): MNHEY, SMNVEV (reference sequence). The CDR3 DNA is TGTGCCAGCAGTTGGACAGGGGGGGGCTCGGCCCAGTACTTC. Translation gives CASSWTGGGSAQYF.

This clonotype was seen repeatedly, ten times or more. V and J are TRBV7-3 and TRBJ2-1, with a weak D call TRBD1 (6 bases). This CDR3 is 18 amino acids long. Germline assignment: CDR1 SGHTA and CDR2 FQGTGA. Trimming left V 5 bases short and J 0 bases short, with 20 bases between. DNA for the CDR3: TGTGCCAGCAGCCGAGCCTACGACAGGTCTAGCTCCTACAATGAGCAGTTCTTC. The encoded protein is CASSRAYDRSSSYNEQFF.

A note on this clonotype: With a much larger clone just one base away, this may be a read error. The V gene is TRBV12-3 or TRBV12-4, the J gene TRBJ1-2, with a possible D match to TRBD1 (6 bases). CDR3 length: 15 amino acids. This CDR3 reads CASSTWGQANYGYAF. The CDR3 DNA sequence: TGTGCCAGCAGTACCTGGGGGCAGGCAAACTATGGCTACGCCTTC.

This clonotype has at least ten counts. The chain joins TRBV24-1 to TRBJ2-1; 10 bases are a match to TRBD2. CDR3 length: 17 residues. V gave up 1 base and J gave up 6 bases; unmatched junction bases: 8. Germline values: CDR1 KGHDR, CDR2 SFDVKD. CDR3 in DNA: TGTGCCACCAGTGATTTAGGGAGTAGCGGGAGGAGCAATGAGCAGTTCTTC. Translation: CATSDLGSSGRSNEQFF.

This clonotype was counted many times. V and J are TRBV9 and TRBJ1-2, with D tentatively TRBD1 (6 bases). Germline V gives CDR1 SGDLS, CDR2 YYNGEE. V lost 7 bases and J 4 bases, leaving 8 bases between the germline ends. The CDR3 has 11 amino acids. The DNA of the CDR3 is TGTGCCAGCTACAGGGCCTATGGCTACACCTTC. Protein sequence: CASYRAYGYTF.

This clonotype was seen ten or more times. The rearrangement uses TRBV2 and TRBJ1-1; 9 bases agree with TRBD1. Per the germline V gene, CDR1 is SNHLY and CDR2 is FYNNEI. The CDR3 covers 15 residues. Trimming at V came to 4 bases and at J to 10 bases, leaving 13 bases not matched to a gene. The DNA for the CDR3 is TGTGCCAGCAGTGGGGGACAGGGCGTCTCCCTGGTAGCTTTCTTT. This sequence encodes CASSGGQGVSLVAFF.

In this sample, this clonotype turned up many times. V gene TRBV24-1 combines with J gene TRBJ2-1, with 10 bases lining up with TRBD2. The CDR3 is made up of 16 amino acids. The trim removed 5 bases at V and 8 bases at J, leaving 11 bases unmatched. Germline values: CDR1 KGHDR, CDR2 SFDVKD. The CDR3 spells CATSGPLAGVVHEQFF. The CDR3 DNA sequence: TGTGCCACCAGTGGACCTCTAGCGGGAGTCGTCCATGAGCAGTTCTTC.

The chain couples TRBV18 to TRBJ2-2, with 7 bases fitting TRBD2. Germline values: CDR1 KGHSH, CDR2 LQKENI. V gave up 0 bases and J gave up 5 bases; unmatched junction bases: 9. This CDR3 region has 17 residues. The CDR3 here is CASSPPNAGRGTGELFF. The CDR3 DNA reads as TGTGCCAGCTCACCACCGAACGCAGGGCGGGGGACCGGGGAGCTGTTTTTT.

In its sample, this clonotype was seen many times. J is TRBJ1-2 and V is TRBV28, with D maybe TRBD1 (5 bases). Germline-derived CDR1 and CDR2 are MDHEN and SYDVKM. The V and J ends lost 3 bases and 4 bases respectively, with 15 bases between them. The CDR3 extends over 15 amino acids. Written as DNA, the CDR3 is TGTGCCAGCAGTTTTGGGACGAATCGTGCCTATGGCTACACCTTC. Amino acid sequence: CASSFGTNRAYGYTF.

This clonotype has more than one count but fewer than ten. The chain carries TRBV20-1 and TRBJ2-1; the D is unclear. The CDR3 runs 16 residues. V was cut by 0 bases and J by 5 bases, with 17 bases left in between. The germline gives CDR1 DFQATT, CDR2 SNEGSKA (reference sequence). Here the CDR3 reads CSARERGNGDHNEQFF. The CDR3 DNA reads TGCAGTGCTAGAGAGAGAGGAAACGGAGACCACAATGAGCAGTTCTTC.

This clonotype was counted only a few times. J is TRBJ2-7 and V is TRBV19, with 8 bases fitting TRBD2. Germline values: CDR1 LNHDA, CDR2 SQIVND (reference sequence). The CDR3 is 15 residues long. The V gene end was trimmed by 4 bases and the J gene end by 4 bases; junction bases not matched to a gene: 9. The CDR3 DNA reads as TGTGCCAGTAGTACCCCCGGCGGGAGGCATTACGAGCAGTACTTC. This translates into CASSTPGGRHYEQYF.

Many counts were recorded for this clonotype. CDR3 bases: TGCGCCAGCAGCCTTGACACCTACACTGAAGCTTTCTTT. Encoded protein: CASSLDTYTEAFF. J is TRBJ1-1 and V is TRBV5-1; D unresolved. CDR3 length equals 13 residues. The germline V and J ends were trimmed by 4 bases and 3 bases, with 10 bases remaining between them. From germline, CDR1 is SGHRS and CDR2 YFSETQ.

This clonotype was observed a few times. This chain connects TRBV20-1 to TRBJ2-7; D is possibly TRBD1 or TRBD2 (5 bases each). The germline V gene encodes CDR1 DFQATT and CDR2 SNEGSKA (reference sequence). Trimming removed 2 bases at V and 3 bases at J, with 14 bases between. This CDR3 is 14 amino acids long. The CDR3 DNA sequence: TGCAGTGCTAGACCTCCTGACAGCGGCTACGAGCAGTACTTC. Translation gives CSARPPDSGYEQYF.

In its sample, this clonotype was seen many times. The chain recombines TRBV9 with TRBJ2-7; 9 nucleotides agree with TRBD2. This CDR3 region has 15 residues. Germline CDR1 SGDLS, CDR2 YYNGEE. The junction had 9 bases not matched to a gene; V was cut back by 1 base and J by 7 bases. DNA of the CDR3: TGTGCCAGCAGCGTAACGCCGCGGGAGGGCGGGGAGCAGTACTTC. This translates into CASSVTPREGGEQYF.

At least ten counts were recorded for this clonotype. The V and J genes are TRBV2 and TRBJ2-5; possible D gene TRBD1, 5 bases. Trimming pared 4 bases from V and 1 base from J, leaving 7 bases between. Germline CDR1 SNHLY, CDR2 FYNNEI. The CDR3 runs 13 residues. DNA for the CDR3: TGTGCCAGCAGTGGGACAACCCAAGAGACCCAGTACTTC. Encoded protein: CASSGTTQETQYF.

Only a few counts were recorded for this clonotype. The CDR3 is CASSYLGSPLHF. The CDR3 DNA reads TGTGCCAGCAGTTACCTTGGCTCACCCCTCCACTTT. The V call is TRBV6-5, the J call TRBJ1-6, with no clear D. V gave up 2 bases and J gave up 10 bases, with 6 bases separating them. Germline CDR1 reads MNHEY; CDR2 reads SVGAGI. The CDR3 is 12 residues long.

This clonotype was seen many times. A junction end diverges from the germline sequence, so it may reflect a read error. This chain uses TRBV20-1 with TRBJ1-4; the match to TRBD1 covers 8 bases. The length of the CDR3 is 13 residues. Per germline, CDR1 DFQATT and CDR2 SNEGSKA (reference sequence). The CDR3 protein is CSAGDRGKEKLFF. Written as DNA, the CDR3 is TGCAGTGCTGGAGACAGGGGCAAGGAAAAACTGTTTTTT.

In this sample, this clonotype turned up many times. The rearrangement links TRBV20-1 to TRBJ2-3; no clear D gene. Germline V lookup: CDR1 DFQATT, CDR2 SNEGSKA (reference sequence). CDR3 length: 13 amino acids. CDR3 coding DNA: TGCAGCCCGACTCCCACAGGCACAGATACGCAGTATTTT. This encodes CSPTPTGTDTQYF.

The chain uses TRBV5-5 and TRBJ1-2; 8 positions agree with TRBD1. Germline loops: CDR1 SGHKS, CDR2 YYEKEE (reference sequence). The CDR3 covers 17 residues. J was trimmed by 0 bases and V by 4 bases; bases with no gene match: 11. The CDR3 here is CASSRGQVARSNYGYTF. Written as DNA, the CDR3 is TGTGCCAGCAGCCGGGGACAGGTAGCCCGGTCTAACTATGGCTACACCTTC.

The table lists this clonotype with many counts. The V and J genes are TRBV20-1 and TRBJ1-2; D unclear. V dropped 4 bases and J dropped 8 bases, with 17 bases sitting between them. CDR1 DFQATT and CDR2 SNEGSKA come from the germline V gene (reference sequence). The CDR3 totals 13 residues. In DNA form, the CDR3 reads TGCAGTGCTACCATTCGGATGAGAAGGGGCTACACCTTC. Translating it yields CSATIRMRRGYTF.

This clonotype was seen at least ten times. CDR3 residues: CASSLKSGTGVEQYF. CDR3 in DNA: TGTGCCAGCAGTTTGAAATCCGGGACAGGGGTCGAACAGTACTTC. The J gene is TRBJ2-7, the V gene TRBV6-1; 10 nucleotides agree with TRBD1. Germline loops: CDR1 MNHNS, CDR2 SASEGT. This CDR3 comprises 15 residues. Trimming took 5 bases from V and 10 from J; bases not matched to a gene: 14.

This clonotype occurred many times. This chain links TRBV27 with TRBJ2-1, with 10 bases identical to TRBD2. CDR3 length equals 15 residues. Germline trimming cut 6 bases from V and 2 bases from J; bases unmatched to any gene: 4. Looked up from germline, CDR1 is MNHEY and CDR2 is SMNVEV (reference sequence). The CDR3, as DNA: TGTGCCAGCAGGCCCGGGACTAGCGCCTACAATGAGCAGTTCTTC. Translating gives CASRPGTSAYNEQFF.

Concerning this clonotype: This could be a read error, since a much larger clone is one nucleotide away. This chain links TRBV28 with TRBJ2-1; D perhaps matches TRBD2 (5 bases). The germline V and J ends were trimmed by 5 bases and 7 bases, with 21 bases remaining between them. The CDR3 loop spans 16 amino acids. The germline V gene encodes CDR1 MDHEN and CDR2 SYDVKM. Written as DNA, the CDR3 is TGTGCCAGCAGTGACTACGAAGCTCCCAACCTTAATGAGCAGTTCTTC. It yields the protein CASSDYEAPNLNEQFF.

The sample holds a few counts of this clonotype. The chain couples TRBV5-1 to TRBJ1-5; 10 positions agree with TRBD1. Germline-derived CDR1 and CDR2 are SGHRS and YFSETQ. The CDR3 covers 18 residues. The V segment lost 4 bases and the J segment 2 bases; nucleotides outside the gene matches: 12. CDR3 nucleotide sequence: TGCGCCAGCAGCATAACCGGACAGGGGGGGAAGGGCAATCAGCCCCAGCATTTT. It translates to CASSITGQGGKGNQPQHF.

This clonotype was recorded at least ten times. CDR3 region: CASSLGQGANGYTF. The CDR3 nucleotides are TGTGCCAGCAGCTTAGGCCAGGGGGCGAACGGCTACACCTTC. The J gene is TRBJ1-2, the V gene TRBV7-9, with 8 bases matching TRBD1. Unmatched junction bases numbered 6, after V lost 1 base and J lost 8 bases. The CDR3 totals 14 residues. Germline V gene data show CDR1 as SEHNR and CDR2 as FQNEAQ (reference sequence).

This rearrangement joins TRBV29-1 to TRBJ2-1, with a weak D call TRBD2 (5 bases). Germline values: CDR1 SQVTM, CDR2 ANQGSEA. This CDR3 spans 13 amino acids. Trimming pared 7 bases from V and 7 bases from J, leaving 17 bases between. The CDR3 sequence is CSAASTLRNEQFF. In DNA, the CDR3 is TGCAGCGCAGCTAGCACTCTAAGGAATGAGCAGTTCTTC.